The clone carrying this T cell receptor beta chain showed up just a few times. This sample is part of a study of Graves' ophthalmopathy and Graves' hyperthyroidism. Trimming at V came to 4 bases and at J to 3 bases, leaving 4 bases not matched to a gene. Germline CDR1 and CDR2: SGHTS and YDEGEE. The CDR3 has 13 amino acids. RNA transcripts provided the template for amplifying TCR beta CDR3 regions. Second-round multiplex PCR came after a first-round RT-PCR that employed HTBI primers. MiXCR, run by TCRdb on the multiplex PCR reads, gives a single entry per CDR3 protein. The data hold about 740,000 distinct CDR3 sequences, with around 40% observed a single time.

Sequenced sample: peripheral blood. This chain connects TRBV5-8 to TRBJ2-7, with TRBD1 matching over 7 bases. The receptor was derived from an adult man with Graves' ophthalmopathy. CDR3 coding DNA: TGTGCCAGCAGCGCCGGACAGGTCTACGAGCAGTACTTC. It translates to CASSAGQVYEQYF.